This TCR beta chain was documented in a study of shared clonotypes between healthy human individuals. V shed 3 bases and J 5 bases; nucleotides not matched to a gene: 9. The CDR3 spans 17 residues. The V gene's germline CDR1 is MGHRA and CDR2 YSYEKL. This clone has a single count. Its matching antigen is unknown. Partitioning of CD4+ cells yielded a CD45RA+ naive subset and a CD45RA-negative memory subset. The method was immunoSEQ multiplex PCR; TCRdb's version includes in-frame clones alone and lacks a portion of them. Among a few million clones listed, 80% to 95% were seen once. Study outcomes and limitations: Several donors held around 5% of naive CD4 clonotypes in common.

Sequencing input: naive CD4+ T cells from PBMCs. This sample's subset: CD45RA+ positively selected. The J gene is TRBJ2-5, the V gene TRBV4-1; 13 positions match TRBD2. The TCR comes from a man in his late teens or twenties in good health. Some clones in this sample may be carry-over from other donors' samples. The CDR3 loop is CASSHQTSGRFQETQYF. In DNA, the CDR3 is TGCGCCAGCAGCCATCAGACTAGCGGGAGGTTCCAGGAGACCCAGTACTTC.